This passage covers 28 T cell receptor beta chains from one sample sequenced in a study of cytomegalovirus exposure and HLA in healthy donors. PCR used 60 Vbeta primers and 13 Jbeta primers. Profiled with immunoSEQ multiplex PCR; TCRdb holds only in-frame clones, not every one. In the table there are roughly 80,000 clones, around 80% of which are singletons. Sequenced sample: PBMCs. These receptors all stem from a man over 45 in good health and CMV-seropositive.

This rearrangement joins TRBV7-3 to TRBJ1-1; 8 positions match TRBD1. This CDR3 comprises 13 residues. The germline V gene has CDR1 SGHTA and CDR2 FQGTGA. J lost 4 bases, V lost 5 bases, and 3 bases had no gene match. In DNA form, the CDR3 reads TGTGCCAGCAGCAAAACAGGGGGCACTGAAGCTTTCTTT. Its protein is CASSKTGGTEAFF.

The chain joins TRBV7-2 to TRBJ2-7, with 8 bases identical to TRBD1. The CDR3 runs to 15 residues. V was clipped by 2 bases and J by 4 bases; unmatched bases: 7. Per the germline V gene, CDR1 is SGHTA and CDR2 is FQGNSA. CDR3 DNA: TGTGCCAGCAGCTTAAGGGCAGGGGGCGCGTACGAGCAGTACTTC. Amino acid sequence: CASSLRAGGAYEQYF.

V gene TRBV7-3 combines with J gene TRBJ1-4; 9 bases align to TRBD1. Germline CDR1 reads SGHTA; CDR2 reads FQGTGA. Germline trimming cut 5 bases from V and 8 bases from J; bases unmatched to any gene: 18. The CDR3 extends over 18 amino acids. CDR3 DNA: TGTGCCAGCAGCCCGTCTTTTTGGGGACAGGGCTGGGGGGAAAAACTGTTTTTT. It specifies CASSPSFWGQGWGEKLFF.

To note about this clone: A much larger clone lies a single base off, so this may be a read error. The chain couples TRBV27 to TRBJ1-2; the match to TRBD1 covers 10 bases. Germline V gives CDR1 MNHEY, CDR2 SMNVEV (reference sequence). This CDR3 is built from 14 residues. Germline trimming cut 5 bases from V and 7 bases from J; bases unmatched to any gene: 7. CDR3 bases: TGTGCCAGCAGTGCTACCGGGACAGGGGTTGGCTACACCTTC. This encodes CASSATGTGVGYTF.

This chain links TRBV5-6 with TRBJ2-6; 8 bases line up with TRBD1. This CDR3 spans 17 amino acids. V lost 4 bases, J lost 0 bases, and 6 bases stayed unmatched. Per the germline V gene, CDR1 is SGHDT and CDR2 is YYEEEE. CDR3 in amino acids: CASSLGTGLSGANVLTF. The CDR3 DNA reads TGTGCCAGCAGCCTCGGGACAGGACTCTCTGGGGCCAACGTCCTGACTTTC.

The rearrangement links TRBV27 to TRBJ2-3; 7 bases are a match to TRBD1. The CDR3 is 14 amino acids. V shed 6 bases and J 13 bases; nucleotides not matched to a gene: 16. The germline CDR1 and CDR2 sequences are MNHEY and SMNVEV (reference sequence). CDR3 coding DNA: TGTGCCAGCAGCCCGATCCGGACGACAGGGATGGAGTATTTT. Translating it yields CASSPIRTTGMEYF.

This rearrangement joins TRBV19 to TRBJ1-1; D remains ambiguous. Between the trimmed V and J ends, which lost 5 bases and 1 base, there was a span of 8 bases. Germline V gene lookup returns CDR1 LNHDA and CDR2 SQIVND (reference sequence). The CDR3 covers 13 residues. Here the CDR3 reads CASSRLENTEAFF. DNA for the CDR3: TGTGCCAGTAGTCGACTCGAGAACACTGAAGCTTTCTTT.

The rearrangement links TRBV30 to TRBJ1-1; D is unclear. Per the germline V gene, CDR1 is GTSNPN and CDR2 is SVGIG (reference sequence). This CDR3 contains 13 residues. Trimming took 0 bases from V and 0 from J, leaving 5 bases between them. The CDR3 bases are TGTGCCTGGAGTGTACAAGTGAACACTGAAGCTTTCTTT. Protein product: CAWSVQVNTEAFF. The full variable domain, completed using reference TRBV30 and TRBJ1-1, is SQTIHQWPATLVQPVGSPLSLECTVEGTSNPNLYWYRQAAGRGLQLLFYSVGIGQISSEVPQNLSASRPQDRQFILSSKKLLLSDSGFYLCAWSVQVNTEAFFGQGTRLTVV.

This chain connects TRBV30 to TRBJ1-1; 7 nucleotides align to TRBD1. The CDR3 extends over 14 amino acids. With 2 bases clipped from V and 7 bases from J, the junction kept 10 bases outside the gene matches. In germline, CDR1 is GTSNPN, CDR2 SVGIG (reference sequence). CDR3 bases: TGTGCCTGGAGTTCAGGGGGACCTCCCTTTGAAGCTTTCTTT. This gives the protein CAWSSGGPPFEAFF.

This rearrangement joins TRBV19 to TRBJ1-2; 8 bases map to TRBD1. Unmatched junction bases numbered 10, after V lost 3 bases and J lost 7 bases. The CDR3 loop spans 15 amino acids. Germline V gene data show CDR1 as LNHDA and CDR2 as SQIVND (reference sequence). CDR3 nucleotides: TGTGCCAGTAGTATTGGGACCCAGGGGGCGCGTGGCTACACCTTC. Protein: CASSIGTQGARGYTF.

This rearrangement joins TRBV5-1 to TRBJ2-2; TRBD2 might be the D (5 bases). V was clipped by 0 bases and J by 6 bases, with 18 bases between them. Germline V gene sequence: CDR1 SGHRS, CDR2 YFSETQ. This CDR3 region has 17 residues. CDR3 amino acids: CASSLATRGSGSGELFF. The CDR3 DNA reads TGCGCCAGCAGCTTGGCCACTCGAGGGAGCGGTTCCGGGGAGCTGTTTTTT.

The count of this clone is one. This chain joins TRBV27 and TRBJ2-7, with a weak D call TRBD1 (6 bases). CDR3 length: 15 amino acids. V lost 6 bases and J 2 bases, leaving 17 bases between the germline ends. CDR1 is MNHEY, CDR2 SMNVEV, per germline (reference sequence). Written as DNA, the CDR3 is TGTGCCAGCAGGACCCTAGGCCAGGGGCCCTACGAGCAGTACTTC. As protein: CASRTLGQGPYEQYF.

The CDR3: CASTRGASTDTQYF. DNA of the CDR3: TGTGCCAGCACTCGCGGGGCCAGCACAGATACGCAGTATTTT. The genes are TRBV2 and TRBJ2-3, with a tentative D call TRBD2 (6 bases). CDR3 length: 14 residues. The V end was cut by 7 bases, the J end by 0 bases, with 11 bases between. CDR1 and CDR2 (germline): SNHLY, FYNNEI.

In nucleotides, the CDR3 is TGTGCCAGCAGCTCACGGACAGACGGTAACTATGGCTACACCTTC. As protein: CASSSRTDGNYGYTF. The gene calls are TRBV5-4 and TRBJ1-2, with D maybe TRBD1 (6 bases). The CDR3 is 15 amino acids. The V gene's germline CDR1 is SGHNT and CDR2 YYREEE (reference sequence). V lost 3 bases and J 1 base, leaving 13 bases between the germline ends.

As to this clone: One end of the junction varies from germline; a read error may be responsible. The V call is TRBV7-3, the J call TRBJ2-6, with D perhaps TRBD1 (6 bases). From germline, CDR1 is SGHTA and CDR2 FQGTGA. The CDR3 consists of 13 residues. As DNA, the CDR3 is TGTGCCAGCAGCCCCGACAGGACCAACGGCCTGACTTTC. It translates to CASSPDRTNGLTF.

The chain couples TRBV11-3 to TRBJ2-2, with 9 bases that match TRBD1. From germline, CDR1 is SGHNT and CDR2 YENEEA. The CDR3 length is 14 residues. Trimming took 8 bases from V and 0 from J; bases not matched to a gene: 1. CDR3 amino acids: CASGTGTNTGELFF. The CDR3 coding sequence is TGTGCCAGCGGGACAGGGACGAACACCGGGGAGCTGTTTTTT.

The V gene is TRBV5-4, the J gene TRBJ2-3; 8 positions agree with TRBD2. The V and J ends lost 5 bases and 0 bases, in that order; junction bases with no gene match: 11. Germline-derived CDR1 and CDR2 are SGHNT and YYREEE (reference sequence). This CDR3 is built from 17 residues. The chain's CDR3 is CASRRPGLEGSTDTQYF. The CDR3 DNA reads as TGTGCCAGCAGAAGACCGGGACTAGAAGGTAGCACAGATACGCAGTATTTT. The variable domain in full, completed from reference TRBV5-4 and TRBJ2-3, reads ETGVTQSPTHLIKTRGQQVTLRCSSQSGHNTVSWYQQALGQGPQFIFQYYREEENGRGNFPPRFSGLQFPNYSSELNVNALELDDSALYLCASRRPGLEGSTDTQYFGPGTRLTVL.

The chain combines TRBV27 with TRBJ1-1, with D perhaps matching TRBD1 (6 bases). Trimming removed 6 bases from V and 3 bases from J, with 17 bases in between. This CDR3 is built from 15 residues. Germline V CDR1 and CDR2: MNHEY, SMNVEV (reference sequence). This CDR3 is CASSPLQGLDTEAFF. CDR3 nucleotides: TGTGCCAGCAGCCCGTTGCAGGGGCTGGACACTGAAGCTTTCTTT.

The chain joins TRBV29-1 to TRBJ1-1; D gene unclear. Germline assignment: CDR1 SQVTM and CDR2 ANQGSEA. The CDR3 consists of 18 residues. Between the trimmed V and J ends, which lost 0 bases and 3 bases, there was a span of 23 bases. This CDR3 reads CSVEDNLRYFATYTEAFF. DNA of the CDR3: TGCAGCGTTGAAGATAACTTACGTTACTTTGCAACTTACACTGAAGCTTTCTTT.

This clone was seen a handful of times. The rearrangement links TRBV6-4 to TRBJ1-6; a weak D match, TRBD1 (5 bases). V shed 3 bases and J shed 9 bases, with 18 bases lying between them. The length of the CDR3 is 16 residues. Germline lookup yields CDR1 MRHNA and CDR2 SNTAGT. CDR3 coding DNA: TGTGCCAGCAGTGATACCGTTCGGGGGGATGGTTCACCCCTCCACTTT. This encodes CASSDTVRGDGSPLHF.

This clone showed up just once. The chain carries TRBV18 and TRBJ2-2, with TRBD2 matching over 14 bases. After removal of 3 bases from V and 7 bases from J, the junction contained 4 bases not matched to a gene. Germline V gene sequence: CDR1 KGHSH, CDR2 LQKENI. This CDR3 spans 16 amino acids. The CDR3 nucleotides read TGTGCCAGCTCACCGGGACTAGCGGGAGCGAACGGGGAGCTGTTTTTT. This translates into CASSPGLAGANGELFF.

The chain couples TRBV7-3 to TRBJ2-3; possible D gene TRBD1, 5 bases. The CDR3 is made up of 12 amino acids. Germline CDR1 SGHTA, CDR2 FQGTGA. Trimming removed 2 bases from V and 11 bases from J, with 11 bases in between. In nucleotides, the CDR3 is TGTGCCAGCAGCTTAGGGCAGGGTCAGCAGTATTTT. This translates into CASSLGQGQQYF.

The chain is built from TRBV11-2 and TRBJ2-7, with D possibly being TRBD2 (6 bases). This CDR3 comprises 16 residues. Trimming removed 5 bases at V and 2 bases at J, with 19 bases between. Germline assignment: CDR1 SGHAT and CDR2 FQNNGV. The CDR3, as DNA: TGTGCCAGCAGCGACGGGGGTAGCGCGCAAACCTACGAGCAGTACTTC. This encodes CASSDGGSAQTYEQYF.

The chain employs TRBV28 and TRBJ2-1, with 7 bases aligning to TRBD2. The CDR3 is 16 residues long. V lost 5 bases, J lost 1 base, and 8 bases stayed unmatched. CDR1 is MDHEN and CDR2 is SYDVKM in the germline V gene. Here the CDR3 DNA reads TGTGCCAGCAGTCCACATAGCGGGTTTTCCTACAATGAGCAGTTCTTC. Protein product: CASSPHSGFSYNEQFF.

V and J are TRBV4-3 and TRBJ1-1, with 7 bases lining up with TRBD1. Losses at the gene ends were 0 bases for V and 11 bases for J; bases not matched to a gene: 15. CDR1 and CDR2 from the germline V gene are LGHNA and YSLEER. The CDR3 has 16 residues. The CDR3: CASSQDGTVPGRRAFF. The CDR3 DNA sequence: TGCGCCAGCAGCCAAGACGGGACAGTACCCGGAAGGAGGGCTTTCTTT.

Only one count was recorded for this clone. V is TRBV7-3 and J is TRBJ2-5; 10 positions agree with TRBD2. J gave up 5 bases and V 5 bases, and 2 bases lay outside the gene matches. The germline V gene has CDR1 SGHTA and CDR2 FQGTGA. The CDR3 runs 13 residues. CDR3 DNA: TGTGCCAGCAGCCCAGCGGGAGGGGAGACCCAGTACTTC. This sequence encodes CASSPAGGETQYF.

V gene TRBV7-9 combines with J gene TRBJ1-1; weak D call: TRBD1 (5 bases). The CDR3 runs 17 residues. CDR1 SEHNR and CDR2 FQNEAQ come from the germline V gene (reference sequence). Deletions cut 1 base from V and 7 bases from J, with 22 bases between. The CDR3 loop is CASSLEDWRGSWSEAFF. CDR3 coding DNA: TGTGCCAGCAGCTTAGAGGATTGGCGGGGGAGTTGGAGTGAAGCTTTCTTT.

The rearrangement links TRBV5-6 to TRBJ2-1; 12 bases map to TRBD2. Trimming cost V 3 bases and J 6 bases; bases outside gene matches: 7. The CDR3 consists of 16 residues. The V gene's germline CDR1 is SGHDT and CDR2 YYEEEE. The CDR3 sequence: CASSSFLAGGANEQFF. For the CDR3, the DNA is TGTGCCAGCAGCTCGTTCCTAGCGGGAGGGGCCAATGAGCAGTTCTTC.